This TCR beta chain was identified in a study of T cell repertoires in cytomegalovirus infection. Overall study: An indication of both CMV infection and matching HLA type came from public TCR beta signatures. General study results and limits: Cumulative public TCR beta family frequency identified CMV carriers with the relevant HLA. Predominance within the ex vivo response was attributable to HLA-C-restricted CMV-specific TCR beta clonotypes.

This CDR3 comprises 16 residues. Trimming removed 2 bases from V and 0 bases from J, with 13 bases in between. TCRdb re-derived calls from the reads in MiXCR, one entry per CDR3 protein. The profile shows fewer than 250,000 distinct CDR3 sequences, roughly an eighth of them singletons. In its sample, this clonotype was seen a few times. Antigen unknown. The material sequenced was PBMCs. The source is a human donor in good health (CMV status not recorded). Some clones in this sample may be carry-over from other donors' samples. V is TRBV12-3 or TRBV12-4 and J is TRBJ2-5, with a possible D match to TRBD2 (6 bases). DNA of the CDR3: TGTGCCAGCAGTTTATTTGGCGGGGCCTACCAAGAGACCCAGTACTTC. Residues: CASSLFGGAYQETQYF.